This note documents a single TCR beta chain sequence. Antigen unknown. Every TCR cDNA molecule carried a tag that served as a unique molecular identifier. TCRdb reanalysed the 5' RACE reads using MiXCR and keeps one entry per CDR3 protein. This repertoire shows about 10,000 distinct CDR3 sequences, under 8.5% found once; its top ten account for about a fifth. This entry comes from a study of spatial heterogeneity in lung cancer. Study results and caveats: In tumors, expanded intratumoral alpha and beta TCR counts tracked mutation counts. Among tumor T cells, estimated coverage was roughly 7.4% for alpha chains and roughly 14% for beta chains.

Time point given: sample taken at primary tumor resection. Untreated early-stage non-small cell lung cancer patients, around 70 in total, were the donors. Sequenced material: lung tumor tissue, taken at surgery. This TCR came from a male donor with early-stage non-small cell lung cancer.

In DNA form, the CDR3 reads TGCAGTGCTAGAAGAGCGGGAGGGCCGACAGATACGCAGTATTTT. Protein sequence: CSARRAGGPTDTQYF. The rearrangement joins TRBV20-1 to TRBJ2-3; 10 bases are shared with TRBD2. Germline CDR1 DFQATT, CDR2 SNEGSKA (reference sequence). The junction had 5 bases not matched to a gene; V was cut back by 2 bases and J by 3 bases. This CDR3 region has 15 residues.